These 15 T cell receptor beta chains originate from one sample sequenced in a study of T cell responses to AZD1222 COVID-19 vaccine. Sequenced by immunoSEQ multiplex PCR; TCRdb stores in-frame clones only, minus some. The data show 140,000 to 150,000 clones, more than 75% seen once. This specimen consisted of peripheral blood, obtained on day 0 of AZD1222 vaccination. These TCRs come from an adult in good health.

The chain employs TRBV5-5 and TRBJ1-6; maybe TRBD1 (5 bases). The CDR3 loop spans 17 amino acids. Germline V gives CDR1 SGHKS, CDR2 YYEKEE (reference sequence). V was shortened by 0 bases and J by 0 bases, with 10 bases between the two germline ends. The CDR3 reads CASSLETDSSYNSPLHF. CDR3 nucleotides: TGTGCCAGCAGCTTGGAGACAGATAGCTCCTATAATTCACCCCTCCACTTT.

V usage is TRBV4-1 and J usage is TRBJ1-5; maybe TRBD1 (5 bases). CDR3 length: 14 amino acids. Germline lookup yields CDR1 MGHRA and CDR2 YSYEKL. V was shortened by 5 bases and J by 0 bases, with 8 bases between the two germline ends. The CDR3 here is CASSFGTSNQPQHF. DNA of the CDR3: TGCGCCAGCAGCTTCGGGACTAGCAATCAGCCCCAGCATTTT.

The J gene is TRBJ1-5, the V gene TRBV7-9; D unclear. V was clipped by 1 base and J by 1 base, with 11 bases between them. Germline CDR1 reads SEHNR; CDR2 reads FQNEAQ (reference sequence). The CDR3 is 16 residues long. In DNA, the CDR3 is TGTGCCAGCAGCTTAGTGGACCCACTGAGCAATCAGCCCCAGCATTTT. The encoded protein is CASSLVDPLSNQPQHF.

The CDR3 protein is CASSIDMRSYNEQFF. The CDR3 DNA reads TGTGCCAGTAGTATTGATATGCGCTCCTACAATGAGCAGTTCTTC. The chain joins TRBV19 to TRBJ2-1; D not resolved. There are 15 residues in the CDR3. Germline V gene data show CDR1 as LNHDA and CDR2 as SQIVND (reference sequence). V shed 3 bases and J shed 0 bases, with 9 bases lying between them.

The J gene is TRBJ2-5, the V gene TRBV20-1; tentatively, D is TRBD1 (5 bases). Trimming removed 3 bases at V and 2 bases at J, with 10 bases between. The germline V gene has CDR1 DFQATT and CDR2 SNEGSKA (reference sequence). The CDR3 totals 13 residues. DNA for the CDR3: TGCAGTGCTAGTGGCCAGGGACAAGAGACCCAGTACTTC. Its translation is CSASGQGQETQYF.

The chain combines TRBV4-3 with TRBJ2-3, with 9 bases fitting TRBD2. Trimming took 0 bases from V and 6 from J; bases not matched to a gene: 4. CDR3 length: 15 amino acids. Germline loops: CDR1 LGHNA, CDR2 YSLEER. The CDR3 nucleotides read TGCGCCAGCAGCCAAGACCCCCTAGCGGGGGATACGCAGTATTTT. This translates into CASSQDPLAGDTQYF.

The rearrangement uses TRBV15 and TRBJ2-1; 7 nucleotides match TRBD1. The V segment lost 5 bases and the J segment 8 bases; nucleotides outside the gene matches: 9. The germline CDR1 and CDR2 sequences are LNHNV and YYDKDF (reference sequence). The length of the CDR3 is 14 residues. As DNA, the CDR3 is TGTGCCACCAGCGGGTCAAACAGGGGCTATGAGCAGTTCTTC. Encoded protein: CATSGSNRGYEQFF.

This rearrangement joins TRBV6-5 to TRBJ1-6; D is unresolved. V was clipped by 0 bases and J by 10 bases, with 7 bases between them. Per the germline V gene, CDR1 is MNHEY and CDR2 is SVGAGI. The CDR3 spans 13 residues. CDR3 sequence (DNA): TGTGCCAGCAGTTACTCGGGGTGGTCACCCCTCCACTTT. Its translation: CASSYSGWSPLHF.

CDR3 DNA sequence: TGCGCCAGCAGCTCCGCGGGGGGGGTTACCGCAGATACGCAGTATTTT. The encoded protein is CASSSAGGVTADTQYF. This rearrangement joins TRBV5-1 to TRBJ2-3; 9 bases fit TRBD2. The germline V gene has CDR1 SGHRS and CDR2 YFSETQ. With V trimmed by 3 bases and J by 4 bases, 9 bases remained unmatched. The CDR3 is 16 amino acids.

The chain couples TRBV6-6 to TRBJ2-7; D is unclear. Trimming left V 4 bases short and J 2 bases short, with 9 bases between. The V gene's germline CDR1 is MNHNY and CDR2 SVGAGI (reference sequence). There are 13 residues in the CDR3. The CDR3 nucleotides read TGTGCCAGCAGTTCGCTAGGCCCCTACGAGCAGTACTTC. This translates into CASSSLGPYEQYF.

The count of this clone is one. The J gene is TRBJ2-7, the V gene TRBV10-1, with a possible D match to TRBD1 (6 bases). CDR1 and CDR2 (germline): WNHNN, SYGVQD (reference sequence). Trimming left V 6 bases short and J 13 bases short, with 13 bases between. The CDR3 extends over 10 amino acids. The chain's CDR3 is CASRLRDTYF. The CDR3 DNA reads as TGCGCCAGCAGACTCCGGGACACTTACTTC.

The chain uses TRBV20-1 and TRBJ2-3, with a weak D call TRBD1 (5 bases). There are 14 residues in the CDR3. V lost 3 bases and J lost 4, with 14 bases in between. Per the germline V gene, CDR1 is DFQATT and CDR2 is SNEGSKA (reference sequence). The CDR3 sequence: CSASKDTGPDTQYF. Here the CDR3 DNA reads TGCAGTGCTAGTAAGGACACTGGACCAGATACGCAGTATTTT.

This chain links TRBV6-2 or TRBV6-3 with TRBJ2-3, with 7 bases matching TRBD2. CDR3 length equals 14 residues. CDR1 MNHEY and CDR2 SVGEGT come from the germline V gene. J lost 6 bases, V lost 4 bases, and 7 bases had no gene match. The CDR3 loop is CASSFLRGVDTQYF. CDR3 in DNA: TGTGCCAGCAGTTTCCTCCGGGGGGTGGATACGCAGTATTTT.

The V call is TRBV13, the J call TRBJ1-1; no firm D call. V was pared by 1 base and J by 3 bases, with 0 bases between. The germline gives CDR1 PRHDT, CDR2 FYEKMQ (reference sequence). The CDR3 length is 11 residues. The CDR3 sequence is CASSLDTEAFF. The CDR3 coding sequence is TGTGCCAGCAGCTTAGACACTGAAGCTTTCTTT.

This chain links TRBV2 with TRBJ2-1; 9 nucleotides line up with TRBD1. The CDR3 sequence is 16 residues long. Per the germline V gene, CDR1 is SNHLY and CDR2 is FYNNEI. After removal of 6 bases from V and 4 bases from J, the junction contained 10 bases not matched to a gene. CDR3 coding DNA: TGTGCCAGCAGAGACACCGGGACAGGGTTTTACAATGAGCAGTTCTTC. Residues: CASRDTGTGFYNEQFF.